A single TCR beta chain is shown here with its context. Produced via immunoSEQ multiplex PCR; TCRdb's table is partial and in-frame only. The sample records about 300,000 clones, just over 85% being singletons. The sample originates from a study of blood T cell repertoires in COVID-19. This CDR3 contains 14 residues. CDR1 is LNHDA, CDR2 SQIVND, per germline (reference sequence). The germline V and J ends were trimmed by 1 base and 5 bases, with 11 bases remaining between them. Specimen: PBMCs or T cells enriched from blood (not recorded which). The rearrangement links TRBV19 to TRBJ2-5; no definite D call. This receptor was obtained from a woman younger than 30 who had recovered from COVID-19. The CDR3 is CASSIGTAAETQYF. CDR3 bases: TGTGCCAGTAGTATAGGAACCGCAGCGGAGACCCAGTACTTC.